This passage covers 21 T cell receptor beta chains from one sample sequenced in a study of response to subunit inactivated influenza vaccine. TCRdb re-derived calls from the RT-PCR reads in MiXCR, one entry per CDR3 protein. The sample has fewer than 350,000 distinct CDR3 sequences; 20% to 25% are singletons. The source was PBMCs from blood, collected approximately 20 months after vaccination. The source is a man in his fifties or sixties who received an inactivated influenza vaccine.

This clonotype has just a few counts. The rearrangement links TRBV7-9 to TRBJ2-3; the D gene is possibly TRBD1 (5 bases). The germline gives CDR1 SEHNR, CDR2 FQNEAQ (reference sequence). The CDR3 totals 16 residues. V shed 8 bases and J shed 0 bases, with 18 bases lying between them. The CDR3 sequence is CASGGKGPTSTDTQYF. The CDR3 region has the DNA TGTGCCAGCGGTGGGAAGGGGCCAACTAGCACAGATACGCAGTATTTT.

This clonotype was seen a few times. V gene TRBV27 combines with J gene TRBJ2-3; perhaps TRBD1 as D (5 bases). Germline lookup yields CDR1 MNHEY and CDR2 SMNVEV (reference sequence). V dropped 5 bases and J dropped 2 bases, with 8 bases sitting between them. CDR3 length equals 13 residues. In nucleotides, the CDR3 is TGTGCCAGCAGTCAAGGGGTCACAGATACGCAGTATTTT. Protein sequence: CASSQGVTDTQYF.

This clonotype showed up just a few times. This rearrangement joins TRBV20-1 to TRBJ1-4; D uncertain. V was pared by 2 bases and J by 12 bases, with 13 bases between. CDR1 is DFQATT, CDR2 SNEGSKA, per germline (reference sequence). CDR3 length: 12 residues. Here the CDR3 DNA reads TGCAGTGCTAGAACAGATATGGAGCAACTGTTTTTT. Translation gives CSARTDMEQLFF.

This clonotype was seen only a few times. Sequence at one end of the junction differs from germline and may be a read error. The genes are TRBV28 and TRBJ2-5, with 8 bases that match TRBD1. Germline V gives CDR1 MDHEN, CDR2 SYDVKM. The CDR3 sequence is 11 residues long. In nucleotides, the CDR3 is TGTGCCAGCAGTTTTCAGGGGGCCCTAGGGTTC. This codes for CASSFQGALGF.

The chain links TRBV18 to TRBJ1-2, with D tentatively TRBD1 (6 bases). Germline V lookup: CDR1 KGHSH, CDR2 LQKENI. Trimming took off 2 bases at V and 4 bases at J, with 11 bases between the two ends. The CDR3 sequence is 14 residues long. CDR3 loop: CASSPEQGGYGYTF. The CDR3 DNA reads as TGTGCCAGCTCACCAGAACAGGGAGGCTATGGCTACACCTTC.

This CDR3 reads CASSLTADSNQPQHF. DNA for the CDR3: TGCGCCAGCAGCTTAACAGCAGATAGCAATCAGCCCCAGCATTTT. The chain has TRBV5-1 and TRBJ1-5; D is unresolved. This CDR3 is built from 15 residues. V lost 2 bases, J lost 0 bases, and 9 bases lay in between. The germline V gene encodes CDR1 SGHRS and CDR2 YFSETQ.

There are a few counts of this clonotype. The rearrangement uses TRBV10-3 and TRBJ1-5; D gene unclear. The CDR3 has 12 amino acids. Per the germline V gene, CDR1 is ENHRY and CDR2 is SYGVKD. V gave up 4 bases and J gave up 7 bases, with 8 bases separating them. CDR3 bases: TGTGCCATCAGTGGGGGTGGACAGCCCCAGCATTTT. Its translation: CAISGGGQPQHF.

The CDR3 sequence: CASSTGPDSSYEQYF. DNA for the CDR3: TGTGCCAGCAGTACAGGCCCGGACAGCTCCTACGAGCAGTACTTC. J is TRBJ2-7 and V is TRBV28; maybe TRBD1 (6 bases). Germline V lookup: CDR1 MDHEN, CDR2 SYDVKM. V lost 5 bases, J lost 0 bases, and 14 bases lay in between. The CDR3 sequence is 15 residues long.

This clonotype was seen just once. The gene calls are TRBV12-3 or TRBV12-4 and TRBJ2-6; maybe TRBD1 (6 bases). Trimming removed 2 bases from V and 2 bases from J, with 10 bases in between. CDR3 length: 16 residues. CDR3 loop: CASSLIPGAGANVLTF. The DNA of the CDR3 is TGTGCCAGCAGTTTAATTCCAGGGGCTGGGGCCAACGTCCTGACTTTC.

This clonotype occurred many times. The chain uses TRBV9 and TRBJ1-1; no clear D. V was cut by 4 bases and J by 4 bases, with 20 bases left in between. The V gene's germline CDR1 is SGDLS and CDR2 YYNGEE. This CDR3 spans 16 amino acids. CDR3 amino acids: CASSSQKSGFATEAFF. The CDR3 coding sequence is TGTGCCAGCAGCTCCCAAAAGTCGGGGTTCGCCACTGAAGCTTTCTTT.

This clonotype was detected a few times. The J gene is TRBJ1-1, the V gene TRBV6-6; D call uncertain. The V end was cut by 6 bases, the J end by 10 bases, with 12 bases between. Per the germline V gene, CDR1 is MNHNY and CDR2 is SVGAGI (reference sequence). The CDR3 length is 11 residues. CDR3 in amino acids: CASSPFAGAFF. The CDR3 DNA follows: TGTGCCAGCAGCCCTTTCGCTGGAGCTTTCTTT.

Here the CDR3 reads CAVKDRGSPGELFF. CDR3 bases: TGTGCCGTAAAAGACAGGGGGAGTCCCGGGGAGCTGTTTTTT. This chain uses TRBV15 with TRBJ2-2; 9 positions match TRBD1. Germline lookup yields CDR1 LNHNV and CDR2 YYDKDF (reference sequence). The CDR3 is 14 amino acids. The trim removed 11 bases at V and 6 bases at J, leaving 10 bases unmatched.

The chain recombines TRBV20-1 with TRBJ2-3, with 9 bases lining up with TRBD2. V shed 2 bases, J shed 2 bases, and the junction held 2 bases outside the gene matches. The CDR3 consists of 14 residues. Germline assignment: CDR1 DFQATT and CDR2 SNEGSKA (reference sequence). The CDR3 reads CSARLAGNTDTQYF. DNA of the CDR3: TGCAGTGCTAGACTAGCGGGGAACACAGATACGCAGTATTTT.

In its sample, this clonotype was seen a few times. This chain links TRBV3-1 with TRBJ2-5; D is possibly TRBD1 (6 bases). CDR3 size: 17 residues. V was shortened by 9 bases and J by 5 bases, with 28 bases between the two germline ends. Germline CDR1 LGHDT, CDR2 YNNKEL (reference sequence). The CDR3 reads CASKPRSLTGIGETQYF. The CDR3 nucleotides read TGTGCCAGTAAACCTAGGTCTCTTACAGGGATTGGGGAGACCCAGTACTTC.

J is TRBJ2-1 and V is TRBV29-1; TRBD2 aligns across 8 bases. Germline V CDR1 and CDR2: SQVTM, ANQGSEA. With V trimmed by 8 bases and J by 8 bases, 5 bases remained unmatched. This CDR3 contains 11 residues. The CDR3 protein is CSPRTSHEQFF. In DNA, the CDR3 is TGCAGCCCTAGGACTAGCCATGAGCAGTTCTTC.

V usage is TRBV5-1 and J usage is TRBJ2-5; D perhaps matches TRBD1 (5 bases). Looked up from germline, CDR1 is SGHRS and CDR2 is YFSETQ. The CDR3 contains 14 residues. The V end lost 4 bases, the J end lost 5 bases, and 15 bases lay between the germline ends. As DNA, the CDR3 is TGCGCCAGCAGCACCCAGGGCGTTTGGGAGACCCAGTACTTC. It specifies CASSTQGVWETQYF.

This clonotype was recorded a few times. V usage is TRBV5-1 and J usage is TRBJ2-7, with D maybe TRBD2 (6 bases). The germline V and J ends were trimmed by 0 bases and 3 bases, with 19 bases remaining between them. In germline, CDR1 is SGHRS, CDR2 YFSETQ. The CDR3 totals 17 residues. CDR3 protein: CASSLGFYGGVGYEQYF. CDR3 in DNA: TGCGCCAGCAGCTTGGGGTTCTACGGGGGTGTCGGCTACGAGCAGTACTTC.

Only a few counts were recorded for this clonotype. CDR3 amino acids: CASSGAVGGDTQYF. CDR3 nucleotide sequence: TGTGCCAGCTCTGGGGCTGTGGGTGGAGATACGCAGTATTTT. This chain uses TRBV6-1 with TRBJ2-3; D is perhaps TRBD1 (5 bases). The CDR3 is 14 amino acids. V dropped 8 bases and J dropped 5 bases, with 17 bases sitting between them. Germline lookup yields CDR1 MNHNS and CDR2 SASEGT.

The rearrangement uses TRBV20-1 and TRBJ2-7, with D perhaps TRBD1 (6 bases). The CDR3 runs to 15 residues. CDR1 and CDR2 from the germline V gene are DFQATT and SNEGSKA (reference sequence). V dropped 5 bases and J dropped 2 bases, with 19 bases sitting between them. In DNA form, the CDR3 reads TGCAGTGCTCAAGATCGGGACAAAGGACCCTACGAGCAGTACTTC. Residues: CSAQDRDKGPYEQYF.

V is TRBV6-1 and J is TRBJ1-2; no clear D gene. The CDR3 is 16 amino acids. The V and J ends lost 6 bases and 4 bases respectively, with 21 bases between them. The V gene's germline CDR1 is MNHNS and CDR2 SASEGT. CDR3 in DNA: TGTGCCAGCAGACCCGCCTCGAGGGTGAGGGCCTATGGCTACACCTTC. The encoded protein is CASRPASRVRAYGYTF.

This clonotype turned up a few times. The CDR3 DNA is TGCGCCAGCAGCTTGTCAGCGGGAGCTGGGAATGAGCAGTTCTTC. Amino acid sequence: CASSLSAGAGNEQFF. The rearrangement joins TRBV5-1 to TRBJ2-1; 8 bases fit TRBD2. In germline, CDR1 is SGHRS, CDR2 YFSETQ. J lost 7 bases, V lost 1 base, and 7 bases had no gene match. The CDR3 length is 15 residues. Filled out from reference TRBV5-1 and TRBJ2-1, the complete variable domain reads KAGVTQTPRYLIKTRGQQVTLSCSPISGHRSVSWYQQTPGQGLQFLFEYFSETQRNKGNFPGRFSGRQFSNSRSEMNVSTLELGDSALYLCASSLSAGAGNEQFFGPGTRLTVL.